This entry is about one T cell receptor beta chain. J gave up 5 bases and V 6 bases, and 13 bases lay outside the gene matches. Germline loops: CDR1 ENHRY, CDR2 SYGVKD. This CDR3 is built from 15 residues. This record belongs to a study of T cell changes during pregnancy in multiple sclerosis. Profiling relied on immunoSEQ multiplex PCR, and the TCRdb table lists in-frame clones only, not all of them. Here the sample spans 35,000 to 50,000 clones, 80% to 85% being singletons. Sequences were derived from CD4+ T cells from peripheral blood mononuclear cells, sampled before pregnancy. J is TRBJ2-7 and V is TRBV10-3; 7 positions agree with TRBD2. This receptor was taken from a female donor with multiple sclerosis, enrolled in a pregnancy study. The DNA for the CDR3 is TGTGCCATCAGCGATCGAAGGGAGGGCACCCACGAGCAGTACTTC. Residues: CAISDRREGTHEQYF.